This T cell receptor beta chain comes out of a study of OX40 agonist ivuxolimab in advanced cancers. Overall study findings and caveats: Also showing low normalized T-cell clonal expansion were some of the nonresponders.

V shed 3 bases and J shed 9 bases, with 12 bases lying between them. The CDR3 is 13 residues long. Germline V lookup: CDR1 SGHTA, CDR2 FQGNSA. Profiling relied on immunoSEQ multiplex PCR, and the TCRdb table lists in-frame clones only, not all of them. The sample has under 80,000 clones; 80% to 90% are singletons. About this clone itself: Its antigen is undetermined.

The TCR originated in an adult with an advanced solid tumor such as melanoma, head and neck, liver or kidney cancer. The chain combines TRBV7-2 with TRBJ2-1; no firm D call. The sample here was CD4+ or CD8+ T cells sorted from blood, taken in a trial of the OX40 agonist ivuxolimab. CDR3 sequence reads: CASSFFTPPEQFF. DNA of the CDR3: TGTGCCAGCAGCTTCTTTACCCCACCTGAGCAGTTCTTC.